This record concerns one TCR beta chain sequence. The antigen is not known. All the people who gave samples were healthy bone marrow donors. This record comes from a study of cytomegalovirus exposure and HLA in healthy donors. Study-level findings and limits: Later analysis placed DRB1 highest and HLA-C lowest in TCR association rates, which differed by HLA locus. With further analysis later on, most CMV-associated TCR beta chains appeared HLA-restricted.

PCR was performed using 60 Vbeta and 13 Jbeta primers. Assay used: immunoSEQ multiplex PCR; TCRdb lists only in-frame clones, some missing. The profile shows tens of thousands of clones, about 71% of them singletons. The CDR3 runs to 15 residues. In germline, CDR1 is LNHDA, CDR2 SQIVND (reference sequence). Unmatched junction bases numbered 11, after V lost 5 bases and J lost 5 bases. This TCR was sampled from a woman in her fifties or sixties in good health and CMV-seropositive. Sequencing was carried out using PBMCs. This rearrangement joins TRBV19 to TRBJ1-2, with TRBD1 matching 7 bases. The CDR3 region is CASSDHAGGTYGYTF. The CDR3 DNA reads TGTGCCAGTAGTGATCACGCAGGGGGTACTTATGGCTACACCTTC.